Listed below are T cell receptor beta chains from one sample, sequenced in a study of Ad26.COV2.S vaccination and SARS-CoV-2 variants. The data were produced by immunoSEQ multiplex PCR, yet TCRdb's version contains in-frame clones alone and is incomplete. The data contain hundreds of thousands of clones, around 90% of them singletons. This material consisted of peripheral blood, taken after recovery from COVID-19. The receptors derive from a human donor who had recovered from COVID-19. Both conserved end residues are part of each CDR3. A D gene is named only where the DNA matches it firmly. The listing skips clone size in some rows; elsewhere it reads once, few, many or a size class.

TRBJ2-3	TRBV3-1/TRBV3-2	TRBD2	-	CASSTWTSGGDTQYF	TGTGCCAGCTCCACCTGGACTAGCGGGGGAGATACGCAGTATTTT
TRBJ1-2	TRBV12-3/TRBV12-4	TRBD1	-	CASSLKGAAGYTF	TGTGCCAGCAGTTTGAAGGGGGCGGCGGGCTACACCTTC
TRBJ1-4	TRBV3-1/TRBV3-2	TRBD1	-	CASSQAGGGGNEKLFF	TGTGCCAGCAGCCAAGCGGGCGGAGGGGGCAATGAAAAACTGTTTTTT
TRBJ1-6	TRBV9	-	-	CASSVEGWSPLHF	TGTGCCAGCAGCGTCGAGGGGTGGTCACCCCTCCACTTT
TRBJ2-5	TRBV6-5	TRBD2	-	CASSLAGGHQYF	TGTGCCAGCAGTTTGGCGGGGGGGCACCAGTACTTC
TRBJ1-2	TRBV5-1	TRBD1	-	CASSSGTGGGGYTF	TGCGCCAGCAGCTCCGGGACAGGGGGTGGTGGCTACACCTTC
TRBJ1-1	TRBV27	TRBD1	-	CASSSLTGVNTEAFF	TGTGCCAGCAGTTCCCTAACAGGGGTGAACACTGAAGCTTTCTTT
TRBJ2-2	TRBV3-1/TRBV3-2	-	-	CASSQDSLSSDTGELFF	TGTGCCAGCAGCCAAGATAGTTTGTCTAGTGACACCGGGGAGCTGTTTTTT
TRBJ1-1	TRBV5-1	-	-	CASSSAGGGTEAFF	TGCGCCAGCAGCTCTGCTGGGGGGGGCACTGAAGCTTTCTTT
TRBJ2-6	TRBV10-2	-	-	CASSRQSSSGANVLTF	TGCGCCAGCAGTCGACAGTCAAGCTCTGGGGCCAACGTCCTGACTTTC
TRBJ2-7	TRBV5-1	TRBD1	few	CASKTGTGTSEQYF	TGCGCCAGCAAAACCGGGACAGGGACAAGCGAGCAGTACTTC
TRBJ1-2	TRBV12-3/TRBV12-4	-	-	CASSLSGRGGYTF	TGTGCCAGCAGTTTATCCGGGCGGGGTGGCTACACCTTC
TRBJ2-1	TRBV7-2	TRBD2	-	CASSLWGSGGAGNEQFF	TGTGCCAGCAGCTTATGGGGTTCGGGGGGGGCAGGCAATGAGCAGTTCTTC
TRBJ2-7	TRBV6-6	TRBD1	-	CASTRTGRYEQYF	TGTGCCAGCACCAGGACAGGGCGCTACGAGCAGTACTTC
TRBJ2-7	TRBV18	TRBD1	-	CASSQGQGTYEQYF	TGTGCCAGCTCACAGGGACAGGGGACCTACGAGCAGTACTTC
TRBJ2-3	TRBV11-3	-	-	CASSLGPRAETDTQYF	TGTGCCAGCAGCTTAGGCCCCCGGGCTGAGACAGATACGCAGTATTTT
TRBJ1-6	TRBV5-4	TRBD1	-	CASSPDRGNSPLHF	TGTGCCAGCAGCCCCGACAGGGGGAATTCACCCCTCCACTTT